The source of this T cell receptor beta chain is a study of graft-versus-host responses after intestinal transplantation. Across the study: Those transplanted obtained multivisceral, liver-intestinal, or isolated intestinal grafts. Study results and limitations: Early post-transplant HvG declines tracked with peak circulating GvH clone levels.

CDR3 length: 15 residues. The germline V gene encodes CDR1 SGDLS and CDR2 YYNGEE. V was shortened by 0 bases and J by 7 bases, with 13 bases between the two germline ends. Data came from immunoSEQ multiplex PCR; TCRdb stores just in-frame clones and leaves some out. The sample gives 100,000 to 140,000 clones, around 90% of which show up once; 0.6% to 0.8% is in the top ten. About this clone itself: Its antigen is undetermined.

The chain joins TRBV9 to TRBJ2-2; D is perhaps TRBD1 (5 bases). The sequencing used unstimulated CD4+ T cells sorted from spleen or lymph node cells, collected before transplant. The clonotype was recovered from a human donor who was the organ donor for an intestinal transplant. CDR3: CASSVAGHKFGELFF. The CDR3 nucleotides read TGTGCCAGCAGCGTAGCAGGACATAAATTCGGGGAGCTGTTTTTT.